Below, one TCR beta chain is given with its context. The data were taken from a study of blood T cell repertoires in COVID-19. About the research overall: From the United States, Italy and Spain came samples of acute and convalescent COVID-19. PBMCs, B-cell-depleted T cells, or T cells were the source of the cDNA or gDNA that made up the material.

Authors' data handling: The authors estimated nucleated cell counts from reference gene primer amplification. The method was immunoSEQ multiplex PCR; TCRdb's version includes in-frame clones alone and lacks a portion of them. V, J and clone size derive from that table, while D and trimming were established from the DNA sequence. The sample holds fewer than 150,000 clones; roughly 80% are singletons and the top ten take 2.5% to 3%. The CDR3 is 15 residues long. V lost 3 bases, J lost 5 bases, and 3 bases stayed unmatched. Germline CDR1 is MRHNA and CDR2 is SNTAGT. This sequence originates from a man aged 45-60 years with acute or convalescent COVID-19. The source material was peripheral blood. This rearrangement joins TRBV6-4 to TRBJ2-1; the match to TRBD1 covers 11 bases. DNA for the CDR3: TGTGCCAGCAGTGAGGGGACAGGGGGGAACAATGAGCAGTTCTTC. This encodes CASSEGTGGNNEQFF.